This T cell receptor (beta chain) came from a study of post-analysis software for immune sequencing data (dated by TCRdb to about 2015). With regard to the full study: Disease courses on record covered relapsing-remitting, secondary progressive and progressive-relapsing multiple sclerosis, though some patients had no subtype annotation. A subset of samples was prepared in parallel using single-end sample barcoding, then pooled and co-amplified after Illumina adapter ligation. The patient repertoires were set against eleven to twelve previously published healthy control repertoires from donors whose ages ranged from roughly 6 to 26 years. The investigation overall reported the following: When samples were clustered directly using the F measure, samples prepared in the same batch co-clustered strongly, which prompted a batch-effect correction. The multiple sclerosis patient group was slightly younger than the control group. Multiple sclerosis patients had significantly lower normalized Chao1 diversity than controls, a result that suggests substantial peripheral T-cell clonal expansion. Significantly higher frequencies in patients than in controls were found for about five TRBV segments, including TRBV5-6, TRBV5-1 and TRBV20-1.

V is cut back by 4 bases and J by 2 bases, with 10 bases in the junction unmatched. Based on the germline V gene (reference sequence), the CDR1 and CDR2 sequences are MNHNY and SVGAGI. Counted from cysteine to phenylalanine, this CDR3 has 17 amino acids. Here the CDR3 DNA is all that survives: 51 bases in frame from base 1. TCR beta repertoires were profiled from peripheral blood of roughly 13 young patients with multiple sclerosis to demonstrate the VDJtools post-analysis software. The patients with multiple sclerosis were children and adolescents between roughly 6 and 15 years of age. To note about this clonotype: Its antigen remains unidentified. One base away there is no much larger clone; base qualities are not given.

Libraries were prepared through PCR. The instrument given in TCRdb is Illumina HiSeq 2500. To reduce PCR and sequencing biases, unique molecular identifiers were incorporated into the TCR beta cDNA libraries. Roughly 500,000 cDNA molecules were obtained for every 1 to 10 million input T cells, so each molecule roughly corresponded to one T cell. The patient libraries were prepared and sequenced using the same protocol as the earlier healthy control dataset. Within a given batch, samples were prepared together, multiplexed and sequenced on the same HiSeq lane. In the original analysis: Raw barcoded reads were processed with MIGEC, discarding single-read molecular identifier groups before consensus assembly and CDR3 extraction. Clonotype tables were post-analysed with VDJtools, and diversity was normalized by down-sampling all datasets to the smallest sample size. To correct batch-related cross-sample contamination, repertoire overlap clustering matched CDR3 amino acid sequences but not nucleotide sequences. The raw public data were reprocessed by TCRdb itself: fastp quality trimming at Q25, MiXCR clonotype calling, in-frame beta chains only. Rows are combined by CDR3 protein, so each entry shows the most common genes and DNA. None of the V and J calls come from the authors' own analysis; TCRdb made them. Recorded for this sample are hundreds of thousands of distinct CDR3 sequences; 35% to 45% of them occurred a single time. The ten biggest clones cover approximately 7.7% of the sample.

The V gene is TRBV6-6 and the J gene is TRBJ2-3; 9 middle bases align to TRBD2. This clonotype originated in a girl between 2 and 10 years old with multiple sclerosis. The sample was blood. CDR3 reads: CASSSVAGVSYTDTQYF. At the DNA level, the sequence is TGTGCCAGCAGTTCGGTAGCGGGGGTTTCTTACACAGATACGCAGTATTTT.